These 21 T cell receptor beta chains were sequenced from one sample in a study of PD-1 blockade in classical Hodgkin lymphoma. Libraries were prepared by immunoSEQ multiplex PCR; TCRdb keeps only in-frame clonotypes and omits some of them. There are 4,000 or so clones in the sample; approximately 66% occur only once, and approximately 47% lies in the top ten. The sample's time point: cycle 4 day 1 (C4D1), after 6 weeks of nivolumab. Every patient relapsed after autologous stem cell transplantation, and brentuximab vedotin exposure varied. Isolation of CD8+ T cells from thawed PBMCs used magnetic negative selection. Sequences were derived from CD8+ T cells from blood, sampled before the fourth cycle of nivolumab. Source of these receptors: a human donor with classical Hodgkin lymphoma.

This clone was seen a handful of times. J is TRBJ1-2 and V is TRBV5-6; the match to TRBD1 covers 7 bases. CDR1 and CDR2 from the germline V gene are SGHDT and YYEEEE. V shed 3 bases, J shed 5 bases, and the junction held 4 bases outside the gene matches. This CDR3 is built from 13 residues. The CDR3 DNA is TGTGCCAGCAGCTCGGGACAGCTGTATGGCTACACCTTC. Its translation is CASSSGQLYGYTF.

The rearrangement links TRBV11-3 to TRBJ1-1; D is unclear. Germline V CDR1 and CDR2: SGHNT, YENEEA. The V gene lost 4 bases and the J gene lost 1 base, with 10 bases spanning the gap. The CDR3 sequence is 14 residues long. The CDR3 region has the DNA TGTGCCAGCAGCTACCGGACGGCGAACACTGAAGCTTTCTTT. This translates into CASSYRTANTEAFF. The whole variable domain, filled in from reference TRBV11-3 and TRBJ1-1, reads EAGVVQSPRYKIIEKKQPVAFWCNPISGHNTLYWYLQNLGQGPELLIRYENEEAVDDSQLPKDRFSAERLKGVDSTLKIQPAELGDSAVYLCASSYRTANTEAFFGQGTRLTVV.

This clone was observed a handful of times. The rearrangement links TRBV18 to TRBJ1-2; D gene unclear. V was cut by 4 bases and J by 8 bases, with 20 bases left in between. This CDR3 comprises 15 residues. Per germline, CDR1 KGHSH and CDR2 LQKENI. CDR3: CASSLGPGFHPGYTF. Written as DNA, the CDR3 is TGTGCCAGCTCACTCGGACCCGGTTTCCATCCGGGCTACACCTTC.

J is TRBJ2-1 and V is TRBV28; D possibly corresponds to TRBD2 (6 bases). From germline, CDR1 is MDHEN and CDR2 SYDVKM. V was trimmed by 0 bases and J by 6 bases, leaving 18 bases between them. The CDR3 covers 17 residues. The CDR3 coding sequence is TGTGCCAGCAGTTTATGGACCGCTAGCGCGTCCAGCAATGAGCAGTTCTTC. It translates to CASSLWTASASSNEQFF.

The gene calls are TRBV7-9 and TRBJ1-2; 9 bases align to TRBD1. Germline loops: CDR1 SEHNR, CDR2 FQNEAQ (reference sequence). This CDR3 has 16 amino acids. The ends lost 1 base at V and 3 bases at J; junction bases unmatched: 6. Written as DNA, the CDR3 is TGTGCCAGCAGCTTAGGGACAGGGGAGTGGTACTATGGCTACACCTTC. It is translated as CASSLGTGEWYYGYTF.

The chain joins TRBV9 to TRBJ2-7; D uncertain. The V gene lost 0 bases and the J gene lost 2 bases, with 9 bases spanning the gap. Germline V gene lookup returns CDR1 SGDLS and CDR2 YYNGEE. This CDR3 contains 14 residues. This CDR3 is CASSVGTGPYEQYF. The CDR3 DNA sequence: TGTGCCAGCAGCGTAGGTACCGGCCCCTACGAGCAGTACTTC.

The V gene is TRBV6-5, the J gene TRBJ2-1; D gene uncertain. Trimming took off 6 bases at V and 0 bases at J, with 6 bases between the two ends. CDR1 and CDR2 from the germline V gene are MNHEY and SVGAGI. The CDR3 is 13 amino acids. CDR3 region: CASSLSSYNEQFF. The CDR3 region has the DNA TGTGCCAGCAGCCTAAGCTCCTACAATGAGCAGTTCTTC.

The gene calls are TRBV7-9 and TRBJ2-2; D not resolved. CDR3 length equals 14 residues. V was trimmed by 5 bases and J by 1 base, leaving 8 bases between them. Germline CDR1 is SEHNR and CDR2 is FQNEAQ (reference sequence). The CDR3 protein is CASSPVLNTGELFF. CDR3 in DNA: TGTGCCAGCAGCCCCGTTTTGAACACCGGGGAGCTGTTTTTT.

The chain joins TRBV7-2 to TRBJ2-7; D is possibly TRBD2 (6 bases). This CDR3 comprises 15 residues. Germline CDR1 is SGHTA and CDR2 is FQGNSA. The V gene lost 2 bases and the J gene lost 3 bases, with 14 bases spanning the gap. As DNA, the CDR3 is TGTGCCAGCAGCTTATCTAGCGAGATCCTCTACGAGCAGTACTTC. This encodes CASSLSSEILYEQYF.

CDR3 sequence: CASSLVGGAPGANVLTF. The CDR3 DNA reads TGTGCCAGCAGCTTAGTAGGGGGGGCCCCTGGGGCCAACGTCCTGACTTTC. The chain recombines TRBV7-3 with TRBJ2-6, with D perhaps TRBD2 (7 bases). CDR3 length equals 17 residues. Per the germline V gene, CDR1 is SGHTA and CDR2 is FQGTGA. V was shortened by 2 bases and J by 2 bases, with 13 bases between the two germline ends.

The chain uses TRBV7-2 and TRBJ2-3; D might be TRBD1 or TRBD2, each matching 6 bases. Germline-derived CDR1 and CDR2 are SGHTA and FQGNSA. The V and J ends lost 6 bases and 4 bases respectively, with 14 bases between them. The CDR3 has 14 residues. The CDR3 is CASSRGGTADTQYF. As DNA, the CDR3 is TGTGCCAGCAGTCGAGGGGGGACCGCAGATACGCAGTATTTT.

This clone was seen a single time. The V call is TRBV27, the J call TRBJ1-1; D call uncertain. Germline V gene data show CDR1 as MNHEY and CDR2 as SMNVEV (reference sequence). Trimming took 7 bases from V and 5 from J, leaving 14 bases between them. This CDR3 has 13 residues. The CDR3 spells CASIHPSWTEAFF. CDR3 sequence (DNA): TGTGCCAGCATACACCCGTCCTGGACTGAAGCTTTCTTT.

The chain links TRBV7-6 to TRBJ2-3; D call uncertain. Germline assignment: CDR1 SGHVS and CDR2 FNYEAQ. V was pared by 5 bases and J by 0 bases, with 3 bases between. CDR3 length equals 12 residues. Here the CDR3 DNA reads TGTGCCAGCAGCCTTAGCACAGATACGCAGTATTTT. This sequence encodes CASSLSTDTQYF.

V and J are TRBV11-2 and TRBJ2-1; D gene ambiguous. Trimming removed 2 bases at V and 7 bases at J, with 6 bases between. Germline values: CDR1 SGHAT, CDR2 FQNNGV. The CDR3 spans 12 residues. CDR3 region: CASSLFKNEQFF. Here the CDR3 DNA reads TGTGCCAGCAGCTTATTTAAGAATGAGCAGTTCTTC.

This clone counts as large. The V and J genes are TRBV7-9 and TRBJ1-5; D is unclear. This CDR3 is 12 amino acids long. CDR1 SEHNR and CDR2 FQNEAQ come from the germline V gene (reference sequence). Between the trimmed V and J ends, which lost 1 base and 6 bases, there was a span of 4 bases. The DNA of the CDR3 is TGTGCCAGCAGCTTAGGGAGTCAGCCCCAGCATTTT. Translating gives CASSLGSQPQHF.

In DNA form, the CDR3 reads TGTGCCAGCAGTGACGCTAGCTTTCGGAACGTCGACTATGGCTACACCTTC. This translates into CASSDASFRNVDYGYTF. The rearrangement joins TRBV12-1 to TRBJ1-2. TRBV12-1 is tagged as a pseudogene. This CDR3 has 17 amino acids.

The chain combines TRBV7-8 with TRBJ2-3; D unresolved. CDR1 is SGHVS, CDR2 FQNEAQ, per germline. The germline V and J ends were trimmed by 4 bases and 0 bases, with 8 bases remaining between them. This CDR3 has 14 residues. The CDR3 loop is CASSSDPSTDTQYF. CDR3 in DNA: TGTGCCAGCAGCTCGGACCCCAGCACAGATACGCAGTATTTT.

This clone is large in the sample. The chain has TRBV4-3 and TRBJ2-7; 7 nucleotides align to TRBD2. The CDR3 runs 16 residues. The germline gives CDR1 LGHNA, CDR2 YSLEER. The junction had 11 bases not matched to a gene; V was cut back by 0 bases and J by 6 bases. The CDR3 nucleotides read TGCGCCAGCAGCCAAGAGCCCGGATTCACTAGCGCCGAGCAGTACTTC. Translated, it gives CASSQEPGFTSAEQYF.

CDR3: CASSPSDSSFYEQYF. The DNA for the CDR3 is TGTGCCAGCAGTCCTTCCGACAGTTCGTTCTACGAGCAGTACTTC. This chain connects TRBV6-9 to TRBJ2-7; D might be TRBD1 (5 bases). This CDR3 comprises 15 residues. Per germline, CDR1 MNHGY and CDR2 SVAAGI. V was trimmed by 5 bases and J by 3 bases, leaving 17 bases between them.

V usage is TRBV6-5 and J usage is TRBJ2-7, with D unresolved. Trimming took off 0 bases at V and 3 bases at J, with 6 bases between the two ends. In germline, CDR1 is MNHEY, CDR2 SVGAGI. The CDR3 runs to 13 residues. As DNA, the CDR3 is TGTGCCAGCAGTTACTCGAGTAGCTACGAGCAGTACTTC. It is translated as CASSYSSSYEQYF.

This chain joins TRBV7-6 and TRBJ2-1; D unclear. The CDR3 has 15 residues. Germline V gives CDR1 SGHVS, CDR2 FNYEAQ. V shed 0 bases and J shed 1 base, with 7 bases lying between them. The CDR3: CASSLAVASYNEQFF. In DNA, the CDR3 is TGTGCCAGCAGCTTAGCGGTGGCGTCCTACAATGAGCAGTTCTTC.